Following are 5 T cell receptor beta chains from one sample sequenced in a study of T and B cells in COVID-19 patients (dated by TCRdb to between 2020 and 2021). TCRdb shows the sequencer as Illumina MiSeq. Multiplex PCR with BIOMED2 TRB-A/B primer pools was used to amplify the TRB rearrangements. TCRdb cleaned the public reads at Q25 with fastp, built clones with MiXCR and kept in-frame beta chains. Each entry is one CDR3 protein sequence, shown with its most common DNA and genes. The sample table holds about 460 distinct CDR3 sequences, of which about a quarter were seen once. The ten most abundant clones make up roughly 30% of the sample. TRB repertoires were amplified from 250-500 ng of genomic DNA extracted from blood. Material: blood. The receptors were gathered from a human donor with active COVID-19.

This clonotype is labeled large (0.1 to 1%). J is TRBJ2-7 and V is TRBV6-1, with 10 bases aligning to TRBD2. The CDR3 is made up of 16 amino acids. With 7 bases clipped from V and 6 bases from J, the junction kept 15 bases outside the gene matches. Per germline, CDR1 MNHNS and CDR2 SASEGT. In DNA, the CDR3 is TGTGCCAGCAAGCCTTCAAGCGGGAGGGTTCCCTTCGAGCAGTACTTC. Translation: CASKPSSGRVPFEQYF.

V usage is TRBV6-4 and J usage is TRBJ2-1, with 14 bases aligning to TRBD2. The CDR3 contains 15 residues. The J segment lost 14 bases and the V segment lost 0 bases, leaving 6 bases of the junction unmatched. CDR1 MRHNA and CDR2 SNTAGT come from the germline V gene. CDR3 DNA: TGTGCCAGCAGTGACTCGACTAGCGGGGGGGCGATCAAGTTCTTC. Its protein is CASSDSTSGGAIKFF.

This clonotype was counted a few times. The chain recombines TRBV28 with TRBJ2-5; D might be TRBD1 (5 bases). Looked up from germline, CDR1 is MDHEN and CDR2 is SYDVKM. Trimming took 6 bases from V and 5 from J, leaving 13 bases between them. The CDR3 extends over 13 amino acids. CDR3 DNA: TGTGCCAGCAGCCCCGACAGTTGGGAGACCCAGTACTTC. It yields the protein CASSPDSWETQYF.

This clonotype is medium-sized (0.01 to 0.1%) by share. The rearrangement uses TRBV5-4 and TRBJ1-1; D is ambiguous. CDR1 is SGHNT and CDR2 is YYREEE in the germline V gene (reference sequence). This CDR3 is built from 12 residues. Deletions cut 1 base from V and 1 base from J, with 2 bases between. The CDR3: CASSLRNTEAFF. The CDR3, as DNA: TGTGCCAGCAGCTTGCGGAACACTGAAGCTTTCTTT.

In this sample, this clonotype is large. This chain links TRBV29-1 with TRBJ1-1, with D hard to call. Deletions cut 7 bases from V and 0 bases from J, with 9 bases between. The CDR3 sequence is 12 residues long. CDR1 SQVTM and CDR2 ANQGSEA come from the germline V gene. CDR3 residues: CSGTRMNTEAFF. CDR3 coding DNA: TGCAGCGGAACTCGTATGAACACTGAAGCTTTCTTT.